Given below is one T cell receptor beta chain in context. Its antigen remains unidentified. Sequencing used immunoSEQ multiplex PCR; TCRdb keeps in-frame clones, though not all of them. Here the sample spans 95,000 to 150,000 clones, around 88% being singletons. Germline V gene data show CDR1 as SGHRS and CDR2 as YFSETQ. CDR3 size: 16 residues. Trimming at V came to 2 bases and at J to 0 bases, leaving 7 bases not matched to a gene. This entry is derived from a study of T cell responses to AZD1222 COVID-19 vaccine. Findings and limits, study-wide: Most donors were white British and more were female, and clonal diversity was possibly underestimated. Repertoire sampling was restricted to post-peak T cell response timepoints.

The chain uses TRBV5-1 and TRBJ2-7; 8 nucleotides match TRBD1. The origin of this receptor is an adult in good health. The sample was peripheral blood, taken on day 0 of AZD1222 vaccination. This chain's CDR3 is CASSFTGGRSSYEQYF. The DNA for the CDR3 is TGCGCCAGCAGCTTCACAGGGGGAAGGAGCTCCTACGAGCAGTACTTC.